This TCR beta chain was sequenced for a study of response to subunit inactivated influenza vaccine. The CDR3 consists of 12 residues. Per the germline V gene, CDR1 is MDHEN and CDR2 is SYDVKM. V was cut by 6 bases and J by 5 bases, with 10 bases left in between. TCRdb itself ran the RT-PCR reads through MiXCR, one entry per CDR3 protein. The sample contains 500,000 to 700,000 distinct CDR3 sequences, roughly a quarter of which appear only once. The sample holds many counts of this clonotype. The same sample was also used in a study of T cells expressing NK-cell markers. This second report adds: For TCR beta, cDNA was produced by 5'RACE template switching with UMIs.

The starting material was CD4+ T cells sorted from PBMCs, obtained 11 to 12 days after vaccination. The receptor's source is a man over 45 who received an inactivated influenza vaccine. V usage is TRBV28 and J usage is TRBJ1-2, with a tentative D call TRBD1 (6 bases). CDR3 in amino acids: CASSQQGYGYTF. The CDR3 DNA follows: TGTGCCAGCAGCCAACAGGGTTATGGCTACACCTTC.